The TCR beta chain under discussion was sequenced for a study of shared T cell receptors in the human thymus (dated by TCRdb to the early 2020s). Regarding the complete study: The study examined how self-reactive, shared T-cell receptor alpha chains are generated in the human thymus.

Taken from cysteine to phenylalanine, the CDR3 has 15 residues. The entry retains the CDR3 DNA only, 45 bases that are in frame from base 1. The germline V gene gives CDR1 as MNHEY and CDR2 as SVGAGI. Between the V and J ends, shortened by 0 bases and 1 base respectively, the junction contains 6 bases. Library prep was done by the immunoSEQ multiplex PCR assay. TCRdb stores this immuneACCESS table with in-frame sequences only. Part of the clones is absent; in the studies checked, under half of the shortfall reflects unresolved V genes, and no reason is known for the rest. The sample table contains hundreds of thousands of clones; only one count was recorded for around 87% of them. The ten largest account for just under 0.0095% of the sample. This clone was seen a handful of times. Its recognized antigen is unknown. No qualities accompany the bases; no much larger clone lies one base away. These data are also associated with another study on human thymus T cells. According to the second study: In Finland, the donors were immunologically healthy infants who were having open corrective cardiac surgery for congenital heart defects. Thymus tissue was obtained as surgical resects removed during corrective cardiac surgery. V and J gene segment usage appeared biased in both thymic and peripheral blood repertoires. The related research reported highly overlapping thymic TCR repertoires among unrelated individuals. The study characterized TCR alpha and beta repertoires from about 8 infant thymus samples and a few related peripheral blood samples. The infant donors were roughly 6 to 244 days old, and the cohort included several males and a couple of females. Thymocytes were freed from the tissue by mechanical means and kept at -70 degrees C as pellets of roughly 10-32 million cells. Genomic DNA was extracted from frozen cell pellets with a QIAsymphony instrument. The immunoSEQ multiplex PCR assay was used to amplify the TCRB and TCRAD loci from a standardized quantity of quality-controlled genomic DNA. The amplicons spanned the V(D)J region and were long enough to cover the CDR3 and allow V and J genes to be identified. Through the commercial immunoSEQ service, the amplicons were sequenced on an Illumina platform. Corrections for primer bias and sequencing errors followed previously described methods, while TCRAD and TCRB definitions were based on the IMGT database. Repertoires were analysed with immunoSEQ Analyzer 3.0 and VDJTools, covering basic statistics, V/J segment usage, diversity estimates, rarefaction and pairwise overlap. To estimate diversity, the Chao1, ChaoE, Efron-Thisted, Shannon and inverse Simpson indices were applied, and diversity was also estimated on datasets down-sampled to the smallest sample. Repertoire overlap used strict matching of CDR3 nucleotide sequence, V gene and J gene, with Jaccard-based multidimensional scaling clustering. Thymus samples yielded on average approximately 840,000 unique TCRB clonotypes, compared with roughly 92,000 from blood samples.

Material for sequencing was thymocytes. Recombination joined TRBV6-5 with TRBJ2-2, with no confident D gene call. The receptor was derived from a boy younger than two with a congenital heart defect. Donor details come from another sample of the same person, matched by shared clones. The nucleotide sequence is given as TGTGCCAGCAGTTACTCGTCGCGGAACACCGGGGAGCTGTTTTTT. It codes for CASSYSSRNTGELFF.